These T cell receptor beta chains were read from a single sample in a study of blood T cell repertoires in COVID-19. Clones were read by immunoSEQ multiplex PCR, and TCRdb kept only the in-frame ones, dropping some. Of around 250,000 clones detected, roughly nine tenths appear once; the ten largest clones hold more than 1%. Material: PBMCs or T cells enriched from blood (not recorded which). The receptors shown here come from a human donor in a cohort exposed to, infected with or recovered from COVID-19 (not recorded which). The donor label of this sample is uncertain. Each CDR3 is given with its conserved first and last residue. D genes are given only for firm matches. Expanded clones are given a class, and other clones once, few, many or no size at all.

CDR3 protein: CASRPGTALPYEQYF
CDR3 DNA: TGTGCCAGCAGACCCGGGACAGCACTCCCCTACGAGCAGTACTTC
V gene: TRBV7-9
D gene: TRBD1
clone size: NA
J gene: TRBJ2-7

CDR3 protein: CASSGPADQGLNGYTF
CDR3 DNA: TGTGCCAGTAGTGGGCCCGCCGACCAGGGGTTGAATGGCTACACCTTC
V gene: TRBV19
D gene: NA
clone size: NA
J gene: TRBJ1-2

CDR3 protein: CASSQDPGADEKLFF
CDR3 DNA: TGCGCCAGCAGCCAAGACCCAGGGGCAGATGAAAAACTGTTTTTT
V gene: TRBV4-1
D gene: NA
clone size: NA
J gene: TRBJ1-4

CDR3 protein: CASSSSGAGGPYNEQFF
CDR3 DNA: TGTGCCAGCAGCTCCTCCGGAGCGGGGGGGCCCTACAATGAGCAGTTCTTC
V gene: TRBV7-9
D gene: TRBD2
clone size: NA
J gene: TRBJ2-1

CDR3 protein: CASSPRTGTRGDTQYF
CDR3 DNA: TGTGCCAGCAGCCCCCGAACCGGGACTAGAGGAGATACGCAGTATTTT
V gene: TRBV14
D gene: TRBD2
clone size: once
J gene: TRBJ2-3

CDR3 protein: CASSLARRNYGYTF
CDR3 DNA: TGTGCCAGCAGCTTGGCCCGGAGGAACTATGGCTACACCTTC
V gene: TRBV5-4
D gene: NA
clone size: NA
J gene: TRBJ1-2

CDR3 protein: CATSAGTSGGFNEQFF
CDR3 DNA: TGTGCCACCAGCGCCGGGACTAGCGGGGGGTTCAATGAGCAGTTCTTC
V gene: TRBV24-1
D gene: TRBD2
clone size: NA
J gene: TRBJ2-1

CDR3 protein: CASRGLRGANSPLHF
CDR3 DNA: TGTGCCAGCAGGGGCCTCCGGGGGGCGAATTCACCCCTCCACTTT
V gene: TRBV2
D gene: NA
clone size: once
J gene: TRBJ1-6

CDR3 protein: CASSPDRDGYTF
CDR3 DNA: TGTGCCAGCAGCCCGGACAGGGATGGCTACACCTTC
V gene: TRBV7-8
D gene: TRBD1
clone size: NA
J gene: TRBJ1-2

CDR3 protein: CASTSGTGFPYEQYF
CDR3 DNA: TGTGCCAGTACTTCCGGGACAGGGTTTCCCTACGAGCAGTACTTC
V gene: TRBV19
D gene: TRBD1
clone size: NA
J gene: TRBJ2-7

CDR3 protein: CASSPLGQGGLNIQYF
CDR3 DNA: TGCGCCAGCAGCCCTCTCGGACAGGGGGGTTTAAACATTCAGTACTTC
V gene: TRBV4-1
D gene: TRBD1
clone size: NA
J gene: TRBJ2-4

CDR3 protein: CASSIPGGRGYTF
CDR3 DNA: TGTGCCAGCAGCATCCCAGGGGGTAGGGGCTACACCTTC
V gene: TRBV5-6
D gene: TRBD1
clone size: NA
J gene: TRBJ1-2

CDR3 protein: CASSSTGTAYGYTF
CDR3 DNA: TGTGCCAGCAGTTCGACCGGGACAGCATATGGCTACACCTTC
V gene: TRBV27
D gene: TRBD1
clone size: NA
J gene: TRBJ1-2

CDR3 protein: CASSIWGSEAFF
CDR3 DNA: TGTGCCAGTAGTATATGGGGCAGTGAAGCTTTCTTT
V gene: TRBV19
D gene: NA
clone size: NA
J gene: TRBJ1-1

CDR3 protein: CASSLARWWTPGVAEAFF
CDR3 DNA: TGTGCCAGCAGCTTAGCAAGGTGGTGGACCCCGGGGGTAGCTGAAGCTTTCTTT
V gene: TRBV7-8
D gene: NA
clone size: NA
J gene: TRBJ1-1

CDR3 protein: CASTSGTSTSRSPGELFF
CDR3 DNA: TGTGCCAGCACCTCCGGGACTAGTACTTCCCGTTCCCCCGGGGAGCTGTTTTTT
V gene: TRBV7-6
D gene: TRBD2
clone size: once
J gene: TRBJ2-2